This entry lists 8 T cell receptor beta chains sequenced from one sample in a study of OX40 agonist ivuxolimab in advanced cancers. Generated by immunoSEQ multiplex PCR, the TCRdb table keeps only in-frame clones and is missing some. Among more than 65,000 clones, roughly 90% were seen once, and the ten largest hold over 8.5%. The sequenced sample was CD4+ or CD8+ T cells sorted from blood, obtained in a trial of the OX40 agonist ivuxolimab. These receptors originate from an adult with an advanced solid tumor such as melanoma, head and neck, liver or kidney cancer.

This chain links TRBV9 with TRBJ2-1; 8 bases align to TRBD1. This CDR3 region has 16 residues. V gave up 4 bases and J gave up 1 base; unmatched junction bases: 7. The germline gives CDR1 SGDLS, CDR2 YYNGEE. The CDR3 sequence: CASSSGQDWSYNEQFF. DNA of the CDR3: TGTGCCAGCAGCTCGGGACAGGATTGGTCCTACAATGAGCAGTTCTTC.

V usage is TRBV7-9 and J usage is TRBJ2-5; D unresolved. Trimming pared 3 bases from V and 1 base from J, leaving 6 bases between. Per germline, CDR1 SEHNR and CDR2 FQNEAQ (reference sequence). The CDR3 spans 13 residues. CDR3 protein: CASSFSGQETQYF. The CDR3 DNA is TGTGCCAGCAGCTTCTCCGGCCAAGAGACCCAGTACTTC.

As to this clone: The sample contains more than one DNA sequence encoding this CDR3. V gene TRBV19 combines with J gene TRBJ1-3; 8 bases fit TRBD1. Trimming took 5 bases from V and 0 from J; bases not matched to a gene: 6. CDR3 size: 16 residues. CDR1 is LNHDA, CDR2 SQIVND, per germline (reference sequence). The CDR3 DNA is TGTGCCAGTAGTCCGGACAGGGAGGGCTCTGGAAACACCATATATTTT. It specifies CASSPDREGSGNTIYF.

The chain recombines TRBV5-1 with TRBJ1-1, with unresolved D. The germline V and J ends were trimmed by 4 bases and 5 bases, with 21 bases remaining between them. The V gene's germline CDR1 is SGHRS and CDR2 YFSETQ. This CDR3 region has 16 residues. CDR3 DNA: TGCGCCAGCAGCCTAACACGGGGTTTTGTGGGGACTGAAGCTTTCTTT. This sequence encodes CASSLTRGFVGTEAFF.

This chain connects TRBV15 to TRBJ2-7, with D possibly matching TRBD1 (5 bases). The V end was cut by 5 bases, the J end by 1 base, with 9 bases between. Looked up from germline, CDR1 is LNHNV and CDR2 is YYDKDF (reference sequence). The CDR3 covers 13 residues. The DNA of the CDR3 is TGTGCCACCAGCTTAGGGGTTTCCTACGAGCAGTACTTC. This gives the protein CATSLGVSYEQYF. Full variable domain (outside the CDR3, taken from reference TRBV15 and TRBJ2-7): DAMVIQNPRYQVTQFGKPVTLSCSQTLNHNVMYWYQQKSSQAPKLLFHYYDKDFNNEADTPDNFQSRRPNTSFCFLDIRSPGLGDTAMYLCATSLGVSYEQYFGPGTRLTVT.

The rearrangement joins TRBV27 to TRBJ2-3; D uncertain. Germline CDR1 reads MNHEY; CDR2 reads SMNVEV (reference sequence). This CDR3 has 16 amino acids. V lost 5 bases, J lost 6 bases, and 21 bases lay in between. The CDR3 reads CASSPISGVAGDTQYF. The CDR3 DNA reads as TGTGCCAGCAGTCCGATCTCTGGGGTTGCTGGTGATACGCAGTATTTT.

This rearrangement joins TRBV13 to TRBJ1-3; D ambiguous. Trimming stripped 5 bases from V and 1 base from J, with 9 bases between. This CDR3 contains 14 residues. Germline V gene sequence: CDR1 PRHDT, CDR2 FYEKMQ (reference sequence). The DNA for the CDR3 is TGTGCCAGCAGCCAAAGGACGTCTGGAAACACCATATATTTT. Its translation: CASSQRTSGNTIYF.

This clone has only a few counts. The chain links TRBV7-9 to TRBJ1-2; 7 nucleotides match TRBD1. In germline, CDR1 is SEHNR, CDR2 FQNEAQ (reference sequence). This CDR3 comprises 14 residues. With 8 bases clipped from V and 0 bases from J, the junction kept 6 bases outside the gene matches. Here the CDR3 DNA reads TGTGCCAGCCCCGGCCAGGGGGCTAACTATGGCTACACCTTC. Encoded protein: CASPGQGANYGYTF.